The rows below give T cell receptor beta chains drawn from one sample of a study of identical twins. Each CDR3 protein is one row after TCRdb ran MiXCR on the 5' RACE reads. The data contain 1.5 million to 2 million distinct CDR3 sequences, roughly a third of them seen just once; the ten biggest clones take up about 0.27%. Sequenced: cord blood. The receptors come from a newborn girl in good health. CDR3s include the opening cysteine and the closing phenylalanine or tryptophan. A D gene is named only where the DNA matches it firmly. Size is omitted from some rows. Given values are once, few, many or a class for expanded clones.

v_call,j_call,d_call,cdr3_length,clone_size,cdr3_nt,cdr3_aa
TRBV10-3,TRBJ1-4,TRBD1,16,NA,TGTGCCATCAGTTTAACAGGGGGAGCAACTAATGAAAAACTGTTTTTT,CAISLTGGATNEKLFF
TRBV7-9,TRBJ1-6,NA,15,NA,TGTGCCAGCAGCTTAGATTGGACAGATAATTCACCCCTCCACTTT,CASSLDWTDNSPLHF
TRBV7-9,TRBJ2-7,TRBD2,16,few,TGTGCCAGCAGCTCCCAGACTAGCGGGGCTCTCTTGGAGCAGTACTTC,CASSSQTSGALLEQYF
TRBV2,TRBJ1-1,NA,16,NA,TGTGCCTGCAGTGGATCTAACCTCTCAGGCGCCCACGGGGCTTTCTTT,CACSGSNLSGAHGAFF
TRBV11-2,TRBJ2-3,NA,15,NA,TGTGCCAGCAGCTTCCAAGGCCCCGGGGGAGATACGCAGTATTTT,CASSFQGPGGDTQYF
TRBV4-2,TRBJ2-7,NA,14,NA,TGTGCCAGCAGCAAAAGGACGGGAGCGTACGAGCAGTACTTC,CASSKRTGAYEQYF
TRBV28,TRBJ2-1,TRBD1,14,many,TGTGCCAGCGGGACAGGAGCTTCCTACAATGAGCAGTTCTTC,CASGTGASYNEQFF
TRBV28,TRBJ2-1,TRBD2,17,NA,TGTGCCAGCAGTTTCATTTTCGGGACTAGCGGGAGGGATGAGCAGTTCTTC,CASSFIFGTSGRDEQFF
TRBV27,TRBJ2-1,NA,15,NA,TGTGCCAGCAGTTTAAGCCCCGGGATATACAATGAGCAGTTCTTC,CASSLSPGIYNEQFF
TRBV10-2,TRBJ2-1,TRBD2,16,few,TGCGCCTCATACACTAGCGGGGGGGCCCCCTACAATGAGCAGTTCTTC,CASYTSGGAPYNEQFF
TRBV5-1,TRBJ2-3,NA,17,few,TGCGCCAGCACCTACCTGGCGGGACAGATCTTCACAGATACGCAGTATTTT,CASTYLAGQIFTDTQYF
TRBV20-1,TRBJ2-3,NA,14,few,TGCAGTGCCCCAGAGGCTAGCGGCACAGATACGCAGTATTTT,CSAPEASGTDTQYF
TRBV28,TRBJ2-5,NA,13,NA,TGTGCCAGCTGGGACTCGGCCTACAATGAGCAGTACTTC,CASWDSAYNEQYF
TRBV14,TRBJ2-4,NA,15,NA,TGTGCCAGCAGCCGGGGTCAGCGGCGCAAAAACATTCAGTACTTC,CASSRGQRRKNIQYF
TRBV7-2,TRBJ2-3,NA,12,NA,TGTGCCAGCAGCTTTCACGGGGATACGCAGTATTTT,CASSFHGDTQYF
TRBV6-1,TRBJ1-2,NA,12,NA,TGTGCCAGCGCCAATGGGGACTATGGCTACACCTTC,CASANGDYGYTF